The rows below give T cell receptor beta chains drawn from one sample of a study of OX40 agonist ivuxolimab in advanced cancers. Assay used: immunoSEQ multiplex PCR; TCRdb lists only in-frame clones, some missing. The sample consists of around 97,000 clones, roughly nine tenths of them appearing once. The sequencing here drew on CD4+ or CD8+ T cells sorted from blood, taken in a trial of the OX40 agonist ivuxolimab. The origin of the receptors is an adult with an advanced solid tumor such as melanoma, head and neck, liver or kidney cancer. Both conserved end residues are part of each CDR3. The order of the fields is J gene, V gene, clone size, D gene, CDR3 protein, CDR3 DNA. D genes are given only for firm matches. Some rows have no size entry. The others give once, few or many, or a class for an expanded clone.

J: TRBJ2-2
V: TRBV9
size: once
D: TRBD1
CDR3: CASHRTGTANTGELFF
DNA: TGTGCCAGCCACCGTACCGGGACAGCGAACACCGGGGAGCTGTTTTTT

J: TRBJ1-4
V: TRBV19
size: -
D: TRBD1
CDR3: CASSKDRGNEKLFF
DNA: TGTGCCAGTAGTAAAGACAGGGGAAATGAAAAACTGTTTTTT

J: TRBJ1-2
V: TRBV6-5
size: -
D: -
CDR3: CASSYSLQGSYGYTF
DNA: TGTGCCAGCAGTTACTCGCTTCAGGGTAGTTATGGCTACACCTTC

J: TRBJ2-6
V: TRBV14
size: -
D: -
CDR3: CASSLSGANVLTF
DNA: TGTGCCAGCAGCCTTTCTGGGGCCAACGTCCTGACTTTC

J: TRBJ2-3
V: TRBV7-9
size: -
D: TRBD1
CDR3: CASSLRQGSRDTQYF
DNA: TGTGCCAGCAGCTTAAGACAGGGTTCACGGGATACGCAGTATTTT

J: TRBJ1-1
V: TRBV19
size: -
D: -
CDR3: CASRTPGQNTEAFF
DNA: TGTGCCAGTAGAACCCCGGGACAGAACACTGAAGCTTTCTTT

J: TRBJ2-6
V: TRBV6-5
size: -
D: -
CDR3: CASSYDRSGANVLTF
DNA: TGTGCCAGCAGTTACGACAGGTCTGGGGCCAACGTCCTGACTTTC

J: TRBJ2-2
V: TRBV19
size: few
D: -
CDR3: CASSLSAGTARTGELFF
DNA: TGTGCCAGTAGTCTTTCGGCGGGGACAGCACGTACCGGGGAGCTGTTTTTT

J: TRBJ2-1
V: TRBV9
size: -
D: TRBD1
CDR3: CASSAGQGAGVNEQFF
DNA: TGTGCCAGCAGCGCCGGACAGGGGGCCGGGGTAAATGAGCAGTTCTTC

J: TRBJ1-3
V: TRBV6-1
size: -
D: -
CDR3: CASSNRFSGNTIYF
DNA: TGTGCCAGCAGTAATCGCTTCTCTGGAAACACCATATATTTT

J: TRBJ2-7
V: TRBV4-1
size: many
D: TRBD2
CDR3: CASSQDPYSPETSGPYEQYF
DNA: TGCGCCAGCAGCCAAGACCCCTACTCCCCTGAGACTAGCGGACCCTACGAGCAGTACTTC

J: TRBJ2-1
V: TRBV5-6
size: -
D: -
CDR3: CASSSLAEGNEQFF
DNA: TGTGCCAGCAGCTCCTTAGCGGAGGGCAATGAGCAGTTCTTC

J: TRBJ2-2
V: TRBV5-1
size: -
D: TRBD1
CDR3: CASSKGQGNTGELFF
DNA: TGCGCCAGCAGCAAGGGACAGGGGAACACCGGGGAGCTGTTTTTT

J: TRBJ2-3
V: TRBV11-2
size: -
D: TRBD2
CDR3: CASRQTTRSGGSTDTQYF
DNA: TGTGCCAGCAGACAAACAACGAGGAGCGGGGGAAGCACAGATACGCAGTATTTT

J: TRBJ1-5
V: TRBV7-9
size: -
D: -
CDR3: CASSPGGGTNQPQHF
DNA: TGTGCCAGCAGCCCCGGCGGAGGGACAAATCAGCCCCAGCATTTT

J: TRBJ1-6
V: TRBV11-2
size: -
D: TRBD1
CDR3: CASSSGQGLYNSPLHF
DNA: TGTGCCAGCAGCTCCGGACAGGGGCTCTATAATTCACCCCTCCACTTT

J: TRBJ2-7
V: TRBV7-9
size: -
D: -
CDR3: CASSSTPTGGPSEQYF
DNA: TGTGCCAGCAGCAGTACCCCGACCGGGGGCCCCTCCGAGCAGTACTTC

J: TRBJ2-5
V: TRBV18
size: -
D: -
CDR3: CASSPVRTQETQYF
DNA: TGTGCCAGCTCACCAGTCAGGACCCAAGAGACCCAGTACTTC

J: TRBJ1-1
V: TRBV5-1
size: -
D: -
CDR3: CASTLGGTDTEAFF
DNA: TGCGCCAGCACCCTGGGGGGGACTGACACTGAAGCTTTCTTT

J: TRBJ2-7
V: TRBV11-2
size: -
D: -
CDR3: CASSFPSGGNKYEQYF
DNA: TGTGCCAGCAGCTTCCCTTCGGGCGGTAATAAATACGAGCAGTACTTC

J: TRBJ1-4
V: TRBV4-3
size: -
D: -
CDR3: CASSPSDGAIAEKLFF
DNA: TGCGCCAGCAGCCCCTCAGACGGGGCGATTGCGGAAAAACTGTTTTTT

J: TRBJ2-5
V: TRBV19
size: few
D: -
CDR3: CASGYETQYF
DNA: TGTGCCAGTGGTTATGAGACCCAGTACTTC

J: TRBJ1-5
V: TRBV19
size: -
D: -
CDR3: CASRWVGSNQPQHF
DNA: TGTGCCAGTAGGTGGGTTGGGAGCAATCAGCCCCAGCATTTT

J: TRBJ1-5
V: TRBV30
size: -
D: -
CDR3: CAFRTGNQPQHF
DNA: TGTGCCTTTCGGACGGGGAATCAGCCCCAGCATTTT